This T cell receptor beta chain stems from a study of T cells in Graves' hyperthyroidism and ophthalmopathy. The source material, RNA transcripts, was used to amplify TCR beta CDR3 regions. In the first-round RT-PCR of the TCR CDR3, the HTBI primer set was used. TCRdb re-derived calls from the multiplex PCR reads in MiXCR, one entry per CDR3 protein. The table has approximately 600,000 distinct CDR3 sequences, 11% to 15% seen once. CDR1 is SGHTA, CDR2 FQGNSA, per germline. This CDR3 is built from 18 residues. Losses at the gene ends were 5 bases for V and 5 bases for J; bases not matched to a gene: 18.

V usage is TRBV7-2 and J usage is TRBJ2-5; 9 bases are shared with TRBD2. Source material: blood. The TCR sequence derives from a woman under 30 with Graves' ophthalmopathy. The CDR3 coding sequence is TGTGCCAGCAGCGCCGGTGGCGCCCTTAGCGGGAGTGGGGAGACCCAGTACTTC. This codes for CASSAGGALSGSGETQYF.